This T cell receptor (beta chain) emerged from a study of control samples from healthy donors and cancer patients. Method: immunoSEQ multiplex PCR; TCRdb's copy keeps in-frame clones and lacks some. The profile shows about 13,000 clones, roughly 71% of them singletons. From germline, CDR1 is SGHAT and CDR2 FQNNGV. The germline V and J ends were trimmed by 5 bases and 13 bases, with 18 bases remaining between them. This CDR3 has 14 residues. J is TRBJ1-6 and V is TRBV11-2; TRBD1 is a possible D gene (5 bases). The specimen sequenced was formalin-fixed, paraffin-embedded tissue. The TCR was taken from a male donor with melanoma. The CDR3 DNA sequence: TGTGCCAGCAGCGCCGGGACGCCGATATTGCCCCTCCACTTT. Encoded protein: CASSAGTPILPLHF.